These 8 T cell receptor beta chains originate from one sample sequenced in a study of CD8+CD57+ T cells in acquired aplastic anemia. CDR3 and TCR beta VDJ profiling relied on a genomic DNA template. One entry per CDR3 protein results from TCRdb running MiXCR on the reads. This repertoire shows roughly 280,000 distinct CDR3 sequences, 56% found once; its top ten account for under 1.5%. Flow cytometry had shown expanded CD8+CD57+ cells in the patients chosen for sequencing. Sequencing used sorted CD4+, CD8+, or CD8+CD57+ T cells (not recorded which) from PBMCs. The receptors were gathered from a human donor with aplastic anemia.

J is TRBJ2-7 and V is TRBV24-1; D may correspond to TRBD1 or TRBD2 (5 bases each). V was pared by 3 bases and J by 2 bases, with 13 bases between. The germline gives CDR1 KGHDR, CDR2 SFDVKD. This CDR3 region has 15 residues. The CDR3 nucleotides are TGTGCCACCAGTGATCAGACGGGGCCCACCTACGAGCAGTACTTC. It translates to CATSDQTGPTYEQYF.

This clonotype was seen once. This chain joins TRBV29-1 and TRBJ2-5; TRBD2 matches 9 bases. The germline CDR1 and CDR2 sequences are SQVTM and ANQGSEA. Losses at the gene ends were 6 bases for V and 5 bases for J; bases not matched to a gene: 10. CDR3 length equals 14 residues. As DNA, the CDR3 is TGCAGCGTCCAGCTCGGAAGCGGGAGGGAGACCCAGTACTTC. This gives the protein CSVQLGSGRETQYF.

This clonotype was detected only a few times. This rearrangement joins TRBV7-9 to TRBJ1-5; unclear D gene. The V end was cut by 1 base, the J end by 7 bases, with 8 bases between. CDR1 and CDR2 (germline): SEHNR, FQNEAQ (reference sequence). This CDR3 is built from 13 residues. In DNA, the CDR3 is TGTGCCAGCAGCTTAGATTTGTTCCAGCCCCAGCATTTT. It is translated as CASSLDLFQPQHF. Looking up the rest from reference TRBV7-9 and TRBJ1-5 gives the full variable domain: DTGVSQNPRHKITKRGQNVTFRCDPISEHNRLYWYRQTLGQGPEFLTYFQNEAQLEKSRLLSDRFSAERPKGSFSTLEIQRTEQGDSAMYLCASSLDLFQPQHFGDGTRLSIL.

The chain is built from TRBV27 and TRBJ2-2, with 9 positions matching TRBD1. The V segment lost 6 bases and the J segment 8 bases; nucleotides outside the gene matches: 10. The CDR3 spans 15 residues. Germline loops: CDR1 MNHEY, CDR2 SMNVEV (reference sequence). The CDR3 sequence: CASRQLQGASGELFF. Here the CDR3 DNA reads TGTGCCAGCAGACAGTTACAGGGGGCGTCGGGGGAGCTGTTTTTT.

The V call is TRBV19, the J call TRBJ1-3, with D tentatively TRBD1 (5 bases). In germline, CDR1 is LNHDA, CDR2 SQIVND (reference sequence). Trimming stripped 3 bases from V and 0 bases from J, with 12 bases between. This CDR3 comprises 16 residues. The CDR3: CASSMGQIFSGNTIYF. CDR3 bases: TGTGCCAGTAGTATGGGGCAGATTTTCTCTGGAAACACCATATATTTT.

This chain uses TRBV7-7 with TRBJ2-5; 12 bases match TRBD2. Trimming removed 4 bases from V and 7 bases from J; junction bases left unmatched: 7. Germline CDR1 and CDR2: SSHAT and FNYEAQ (reference sequence). This CDR3 spans 15 amino acids. The CDR3 DNA follows: TGTGCCAGCAGCTCCCTAGCGGGGGGGGCCGGGACCCAGTACTTC. The encoded protein is CASSSLAGGAGTQYF. Full variable domain (remainder filled in from reference TRBV7-7 and TRBJ2-5): GAGVSQSPRYKVTKRGQDVTLRCDPISSHATLYWYQQALGQGPEFLTYFNYEAQPDKSGLPSDRFSAERPEGSISTLTIQRTEQRDSAMYRCASSSLAGGAGTQYFGPGTRLLVL.

In its sample, this clonotype was seen a few times. The rearrangement uses TRBV10-3 and TRBJ2-3; D is possibly TRBD1 (5 bases). V dropped 1 base and J dropped 4 bases, with 6 bases sitting between them. CDR3 length: 13 residues. CDR1 and CDR2 (germline): ENHRY, SYGVKD. The DNA for the CDR3 is TGTGCCATCAGTGAGTTGACAGCAGATACGCAGTATTTT. Protein product: CAISELTADTQYF.

The chain joins TRBV15 to TRBJ2-3; no reliable D call. V lost 1 base and J lost 0, with 8 bases in between. Germline V gene sequence: CDR1 LNHNV, CDR2 YYDKDF (reference sequence). CDR3 size: 15 residues. The CDR3 loop reads CATSRGGISTDTQYF. DNA for the CDR3: TGTGCCACCAGCAGAGGGGGAATCAGCACAGATACGCAGTATTTT.